The 31 T cell receptor beta chains presented below share a single source sample, sequenced in a study of blood T cell repertoires in COVID-19. Produced via immunoSEQ multiplex PCR; TCRdb's table is partial and in-frame only. The table includes tens of thousands of clones, roughly 84% detected once. Material: peripheral blood. These receptors were collected from a man between 65 and 85 years old with acute or convalescent COVID-19.

The chain links TRBV12-5 to TRBJ2-2; TRBD2 aligns across 8 bases. The CDR3 loop spans 15 amino acids. V lost 8 bases and J lost 3; bases outside the gene matches: 8. Germline CDR1 reads LGHNT; CDR2 reads FRNRAP. The CDR3 region is CASSERGRYTGELFF. As DNA, the CDR3 is TGTGCTAGTTCGGAGCGGGGGAGATACACCGGGGAGCTGTTTTTT.

V gene TRBV10-1 combines with J gene TRBJ1-6; D perhaps matches TRBD1 (5 bases). V was shortened by 9 bases and J by 5 bases, with 20 bases between the two germline ends. The CDR3 is 16 residues long. Germline V gives CDR1 WNHNN, CDR2 SYGVQD (reference sequence). CDR3 nucleotides: TGCGCCAGGGCCTCGGGACTTCGGGTTCATAATTCACCCCTCCACTTT. Amino acid sequence: CARASGLRVHNSPLHF.

This chain joins TRBV5-4 and TRBJ2-1; 8 bases match TRBD1. V shed 1 base and J 4 bases; nucleotides not matched to a gene: 4. Germline V gives CDR1 SGHNT, CDR2 YYREEE (reference sequence). The CDR3 loop spans 15 amino acids. The CDR3 reads CASSLRQGAYNEQFF. In nucleotides, the CDR3 is TGTGCCAGCAGCTTGAGGCAGGGGGCTTACAATGAGCAGTTCTTC. The full variable domain, rest sourced from reference TRBV5-4 and TRBJ2-1, is ETGVTQSPTHLIKTRGQQVTLRCSSQSGHNTVSWYQQALGQGPQFIFQYYREEENGRGNFPPRFSGLQFPNYSSELNVNALELDDSALYLCASSLRQGAYNEQFFGPGTRLTVL.

This chain links TRBV3-1 (or the pseudogene TRBV3-2) with TRBJ2-5; TRBD1 might be the D (5 bases). This CDR3 comprises 16 residues. V was clipped by 4 bases and J by 2 bases, with 17 bases between them. Germline values: CDR1 LGHDT, CDR2 YNNKEL (reference sequence). This CDR3 reads CASSRTGWAGQETQYF. The CDR3 DNA reads as TGTGCCAGCAGCCGAACCGGATGGGCAGGGCAAGAGACCCAGTACTTC.

This clone was observed a few times. V usage is TRBV3-1 (or the pseudogene TRBV3-2) and J usage is TRBJ2-7, with TRBD1 identical over 10 bases. The V gene end was trimmed by 1 base and the J gene end by 2 bases; junction bases not matched to a gene: 8. The CDR3 runs to 17 residues. Germline values: CDR1 LGHDT, CDR2 YNNKEL (reference sequence). In DNA form, the CDR3 reads TGTGCCAGCAGCCAAGGGACAGGGGGGCCATCCCCCTACGAGCAGTACTTC. Its translation is CASSQGTGGPSPYEQYF.

This chain joins TRBV29-1 and TRBJ2-1; D unresolved. V gave up 5 bases and J gave up 0 bases, with 11 bases separating them. CDR1 and CDR2 from the germline V gene are SQVTM and ANQGSEA. The CDR3 runs 14 residues. In DNA, the CDR3 is TGCAGCGTTCTAACCAAAAGCTCCTACAATGAGCAGTTCTTC. Its translation: CSVLTKSSYNEQFF.

The V gene is TRBV6-5, the J gene TRBJ2-3; 11 bases fit TRBD1. CDR1 is MNHEY and CDR2 is SVGAGI in the germline V gene. The CDR3 has 15 amino acids. Trimming at V came to 6 bases and at J to 1 base, leaving 3 bases not matched to a gene. The CDR3 here is CASRDRGLGTDTQYF. For the CDR3, the DNA is TGTGCCAGCAGGGACAGGGGGCTTGGCACAGATACGCAGTATTTT.

The chain has TRBV3-1 (or the pseudogene TRBV3-2) and TRBJ2-7; D remains unclear. Between the trimmed V and J ends, which lost 1 base and 6 bases, there was a span of 10 bases. This CDR3 is built from 13 residues. The germline gives CDR1 LGHDT, CDR2 YNNKEL (reference sequence). CDR3 protein: CASSQGGIGEQYF. The CDR3 DNA is TGTGCCAGCAGCCAAGGAGGAATAGGCGAGCAGTACTTC.

The chain uses TRBV12-3 or TRBV12-4 and TRBJ2-3, with D unclear. The germline V and J ends were trimmed by 7 bases and 0 bases, with 8 bases remaining between them. CDR3 size: 13 residues. The CDR3 spells CASTVRSTDTQYF. DNA for the CDR3: TGTGCCAGCACCGTTCGTAGCACAGATACGCAGTATTTT.

The chain is built from TRBV19 and TRBJ2-3; 7 bases agree with TRBD2. Germline values: CDR1 LNHDA, CDR2 SQIVND (reference sequence). Unmatched junction bases numbered 2, after V lost 0 bases and J lost 2 bases. The CDR3 is 15 residues long. Written as DNA, the CDR3 is TGTGCCAGTAGTATAGATCGGGGGGTCACAGATACGCAGTATTTT. This codes for CASSIDRGVTDTQYF.

The CDR3 DNA sequence: TGTGCCAGCAGTGGGACGGGAGTAGAGACCCAGTACTTC. It codes for CASSGTGVETQYF. The chain has TRBV2 and TRBJ2-5; D is perhaps TRBD2 (6 bases). The CDR3 is 13 amino acids. Germline values: CDR1 SNHLY, CDR2 FYNNEI. V lost 4 bases and J 4 bases, leaving 10 bases between the germline ends.

The CDR3 nucleotides read TGTGCCAGCAGCCGGACAGGGCTCACCGGGGAGCTGTTTTTT. This encodes CASSRTGLTGELFF. The chain has TRBV5-6 and TRBJ2-2, with 8 bases lining up with TRBD1. This CDR3 is 14 amino acids long. With 4 bases clipped from V and 4 bases from J, the junction kept 3 bases outside the gene matches. Germline V gives CDR1 SGHDT, CDR2 YYEEEE.

The chain links TRBV7-9 to TRBJ2-1, with TRBD1 matching 7 bases. This CDR3 has 15 residues. Germline CDR1 reads SEHNR; CDR2 reads FQNEAQ (reference sequence). V was clipped by 5 bases and J by 8 bases; unmatched bases: 12. Written as DNA, the CDR3 is TGTGCCAGCAGCCGGGACAGCCACCCGATTGATGAGCAGTTCTTC. It encodes CASSRDSHPIDEQFF. The whole variable domain, filled in from reference TRBV7-9 and TRBJ2-1, reads DTGVSQNPRHKITKRGQNVTFRCDPISEHNRLYWYRQTLGQGPEFLTYFQNEAQLEKSRLLSDRFSAERPKGSFSTLEIQRTEQGDSAMYLCASSRDSHPIDEQFFGPGTRLTVL.

V usage is TRBV10-3 and J usage is TRBJ2-1; 8 bases map to TRBD2. CDR1 is ENHRY, CDR2 SYGVKD, per germline. V dropped 11 bases and J dropped 5; count of bases not matched to a gene: 14. This CDR3 spans 15 amino acids. The CDR3 is CALRGGRWTDNEQFF. The CDR3 DNA reads as TGTGCCTTACGGGGGGGGAGGTGGACCGACAATGAGCAGTTCTTC.

As to this clone: The sample has other DNA sequences that encode this CDR3 too. The rearrangement joins TRBV4-3 to TRBJ1-6; no definite D call. The germline V and J ends were trimmed by 1 base and 5 bases, with 3 bases remaining between them. Germline V gene sequence: CDR1 LGHNA, CDR2 YSLEER. This CDR3 contains 13 residues. The CDR3 here is CASSQADNSPLHF. As DNA, the CDR3 is TGCGCCAGCAGCCAAGCGGATAATTCACCCCTCCACTTT.

The rearrangement joins TRBV3-1 (or the pseudogene TRBV3-2) to TRBJ1-6, with a possible D match to TRBD1 (6 bases). Germline-derived CDR1 and CDR2 are LGHDT and YNNKEL (reference sequence). V dropped 3 bases and J dropped 9 bases, with 12 bases sitting between them. The CDR3 has 14 residues. CDR3 residues: CASSHGTFSSPLHF. In DNA form, the CDR3 reads TGTGCCAGCAGCCATGGGACATTTAGTTCACCCCTCCACTTT.

The rearrangement joins TRBV18 to TRBJ2-1; D uncertain. Germline V gene sequence: CDR1 KGHSH, CDR2 LQKENI. V was cut by 3 bases and J by 9 bases, with 9 bases left in between. There are 12 residues in the CDR3. CDR3 coding DNA: TGTGCCAGCTCACCCGGATCGGGTGAGCAGTTCTTC. It translates to CASSPGSGEQFF.

This sequence joins TRBV7-2 and TRBJ1-4, with 8 bases fitting TRBD1. With 5 bases clipped from V and 5 bases from J, the junction kept 10 bases outside the gene matches. Per germline, CDR1 SGHTA and CDR2 FQGNSA. This CDR3 comprises 16 residues. CDR3: CASSVRTGGINEKLFF. The DNA of the CDR3 is TGTGCCAGCAGCGTGAGAACAGGGGGAATAAATGAAAAACTGTTTTTT.

In this sample, this clone turned up once. The chain combines TRBV19 with TRBJ1-5, with TRBD1 as a possible D gene (5 bases). CDR3 length equals 16 residues. Germline V gene lookup returns CDR1 LNHDA and CDR2 SQIVND (reference sequence). V was pared by 5 bases and J by 0 bases, with 14 bases between. The CDR3 spells CASSSQGGHSNQPQHF. CDR3 sequence (DNA): TGTGCCAGTAGTTCCCAGGGAGGTCATAGCAATCAGCCCCAGCATTTT.

The chain links TRBV29-1 to TRBJ1-1, with TRBD1 matching 7 bases. Germline CDR1 and CDR2: SQVTM and ANQGSEA. With V trimmed by 4 bases and J by 2 bases, 7 bases remained unmatched. The CDR3 spans 14 residues. Here the CDR3 DNA reads TGCAGCGTTGGCCCGGGACAGAAAAACACTGAAGCTTTCTTT. Protein product: CSVGPGQKNTEAFF.

V and J are TRBV2 and TRBJ1-3, with a weak D call TRBD1 (5 bases). CDR3 length: 16 residues. Trimming shortened V by 5 bases and J by 1 base, and 15 bases separated the two germline ends. Per the germline V gene, CDR1 is SNHLY and CDR2 is FYNNEI. The chain's CDR3 is CASSLDSELSGNTIYF. In DNA form, the CDR3 reads TGTGCCAGCAGTTTAGACAGCGAACTATCTGGAAACACCATATATTTT. Variable domain in full (rest from reference TRBV2 and TRBJ1-3): EPEVTQTPSHQVTQMGQEVILRCVPISNHLYFYWYRQILGQKVEFLVSFYNNEISEKSEIFDDQFSVERPDGSNFTLKIRSTKLEDSAMYFCASSLDSELSGNTIYFGEGSWLTVV.

V is TRBV14 and J is TRBJ2-7; 11 bases line up with TRBD1. The V gene end was trimmed by 0 bases and the J gene end by 2 bases; junction bases not matched to a gene: 9. There are 18 residues in the CDR3. CDR1 SGHDN and CDR2 FVKESK come from the germline V gene. The CDR3 sequence: CASSQETLRDRGAYEQYF. As DNA, the CDR3 is TGTGCCAGCAGCCAAGAGACCTTACGGGACAGGGGGGCCTACGAGCAGTACTTC.

This chain joins TRBV5-4 and TRBJ1-1, with D tentatively TRBD1 (6 bases). Trimming pared 3 bases from V and 4 bases from J, leaving 13 bases between. This CDR3 has 14 residues. Germline V gives CDR1 SGHNT, CDR2 YYREEE (reference sequence). CDR3 bases: TGTGCCAGCAGCTCGAAACAGGGTAGCACTGAAGCTTTCTTT. This encodes CASSSKQGSTEAFF.

This chain connects TRBV29-1 to TRBJ2-3; TRBD1 matches at 9 bases. CDR1 SQVTM and CDR2 ANQGSEA come from the germline V gene. The V segment lost 8 bases and the J segment 5 bases; nucleotides outside the gene matches: 8. This CDR3 spans 13 amino acids. CDR3 in DNA: TGCAGCACGAAACAGGGGGCAGTAGATACGCAGTATTTT. The encoded protein is CSTKQGAVDTQYF.

This chain uses TRBV3-1 (or the pseudogene TRBV3-2) with TRBJ1-2; 7 bases agree with TRBD1. Germline CDR1 is LGHDT and CDR2 is YNNKEL (reference sequence). The CDR3 contains 15 residues. V lost 1 base, J lost 5 bases, and 7 bases stayed unmatched. As DNA, the CDR3 is TGTGCCAGCAGCCAAGCGGGGGACAGCACTTATGGCTACACCTTC. This translates into CASSQAGDSTYGYTF.

This chain uses TRBV27 with TRBJ1-1; D is possibly TRBD1 (5 bases). Trimming pared 2 bases from V and 4 bases from J, leaving 17 bases between. The CDR3 totals 16 residues. Germline CDR1 reads MNHEY; CDR2 reads SMNVEV (reference sequence). CDR3 sequence reads: CASSLNAAGGGTEAFF. CDR3 nucleotide sequence: TGTGCCAGCAGTTTAAATGCGGCGGGGGGGGGCACTGAAGCTTTCTTT.

V gene TRBV4-1 combines with J gene TRBJ2-7; 7 nucleotides agree with TRBD2. The germline V gene encodes CDR1 MGHRA and CDR2 YSYEKL. V trimming: 0 bases; J trimming: 1 base; junction bases outside the gene matches: 6. There are 16 residues in the CDR3. The CDR3 DNA is TGCGCCAGCAGCCAAGATGGGGGGGTGGGATCCTACGAGCAGTACTTC. Encoded protein: CASSQDGGVGSYEQYF.

V and J are TRBV21-1 and TRBJ1-4. TRBV21-1 is flagged as a pseudogene. There are 13 residues in the CDR3. The CDR3 region is CASFRNRGEKLFF. The CDR3 DNA reads as TGTGCCAGCTTCCGAAACCGAGGTGAAAAACTGTTTTTT.

This sequence joins TRBV11-2 and TRBJ2-1, with 7 bases that match TRBD1. This CDR3 is built from 13 residues. Trimming at V came to 5 bases and at J to 6 bases, leaving 4 bases not matched to a gene. Germline V gene lookup returns CDR1 SGHAT and CDR2 FQNNGV. The CDR3: CASSPRGTNEQFF. CDR3 sequence (DNA): TGTGCCAGCAGCCCCAGGGGGACCAATGAGCAGTTCTTC.

The chain joins TRBV27 to TRBJ2-2; 7 bases fit TRBD2. J lost 3 bases, V lost 3 bases, and 4 bases had no gene match. Germline lookup yields CDR1 MNHEY and CDR2 SMNVEV (reference sequence). This CDR3 is built from 15 residues. The CDR3 sequence is CASSFERGYTGELFF. CDR3 bases: TGTGCCAGCAGTTTTGAGCGGGGTTACACCGGGGAGCTGTTTTTT.

The chain has TRBV24-1 and TRBJ2-1; tentative D call: TRBD2 (5 bases). Trimming left V 0 bases short and J 11 bases short, with 16 bases between. The CDR3 sequence is 15 residues long. Germline CDR1 is KGHDR and CDR2 is SFDVKD. In DNA form, the CDR3 reads TGTGCCACCAGTGATTTGCAGTTCGGGGTAGGGAAGCAGTTCTTC. It encodes CATSDLQFGVGKQFF.